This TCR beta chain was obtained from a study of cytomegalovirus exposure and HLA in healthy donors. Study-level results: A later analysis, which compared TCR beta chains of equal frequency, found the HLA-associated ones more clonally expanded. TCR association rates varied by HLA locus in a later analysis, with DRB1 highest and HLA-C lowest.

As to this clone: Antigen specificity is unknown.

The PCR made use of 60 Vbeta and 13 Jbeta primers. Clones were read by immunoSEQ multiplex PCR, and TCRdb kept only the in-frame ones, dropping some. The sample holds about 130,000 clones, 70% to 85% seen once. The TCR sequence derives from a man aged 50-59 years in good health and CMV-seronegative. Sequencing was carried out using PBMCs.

In nucleotides, the CDR3 is TGTGCCAGCAGCCAAGCGGGGACTAGCGGGCGGGGCGAGCAGTACTTC. Encoded protein: CASSQAGTSGRGEQYF. The V and J genes are TRBV4-2 and TRBJ2-5, with 12 bases fitting TRBD2. Matching the DNA end better, TRBJ2-7 makes the J call doubtful. CDR1 is LGHNA and CDR2 is YNFKEQ in the germline V gene. The CDR3 consists of 16 residues.